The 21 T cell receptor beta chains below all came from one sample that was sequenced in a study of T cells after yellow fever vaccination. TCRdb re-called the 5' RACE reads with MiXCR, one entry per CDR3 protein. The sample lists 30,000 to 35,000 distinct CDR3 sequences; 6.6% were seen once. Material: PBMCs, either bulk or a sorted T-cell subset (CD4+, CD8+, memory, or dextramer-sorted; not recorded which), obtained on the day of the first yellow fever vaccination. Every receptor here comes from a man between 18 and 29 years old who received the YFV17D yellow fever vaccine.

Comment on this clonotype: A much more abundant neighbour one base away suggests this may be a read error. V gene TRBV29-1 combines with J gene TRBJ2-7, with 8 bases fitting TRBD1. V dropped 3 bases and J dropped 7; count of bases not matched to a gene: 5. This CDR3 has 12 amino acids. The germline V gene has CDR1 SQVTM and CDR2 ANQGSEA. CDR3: CSVDDRGEEQYF. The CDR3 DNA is TGCAGCGTTGACGACAGGGGCGAAGAGCAGTACTTC.

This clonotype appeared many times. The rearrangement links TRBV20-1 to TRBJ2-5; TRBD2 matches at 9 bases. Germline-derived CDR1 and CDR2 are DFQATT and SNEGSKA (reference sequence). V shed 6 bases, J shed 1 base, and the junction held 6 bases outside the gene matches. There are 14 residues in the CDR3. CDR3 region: CSAPLSGSQETQYF. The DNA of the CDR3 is TGCAGTGCGCCTCTTAGCGGGAGCCAAGAGACCCAGTACTTC.

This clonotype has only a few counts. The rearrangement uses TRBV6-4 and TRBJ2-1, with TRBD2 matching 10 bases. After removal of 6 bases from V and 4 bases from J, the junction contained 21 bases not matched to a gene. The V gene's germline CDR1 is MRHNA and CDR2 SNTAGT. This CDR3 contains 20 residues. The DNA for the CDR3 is TGTGCCAGCAGAACCGGGCCTAGCGGGGGCGCGGGCTTGAGATACAATGAGCAGTTCTTC. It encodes CASRTGPSGGAGLRYNEQFF.

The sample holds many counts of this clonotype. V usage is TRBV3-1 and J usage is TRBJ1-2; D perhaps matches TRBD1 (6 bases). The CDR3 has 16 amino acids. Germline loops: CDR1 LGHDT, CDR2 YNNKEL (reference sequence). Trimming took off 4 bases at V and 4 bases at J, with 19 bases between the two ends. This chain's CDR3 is CASSRTTGGRGYGYTF. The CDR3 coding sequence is TGTGCCAGCAGCCGAACGACCGGGGGGCGCGGCTATGGCTACACCTTC.

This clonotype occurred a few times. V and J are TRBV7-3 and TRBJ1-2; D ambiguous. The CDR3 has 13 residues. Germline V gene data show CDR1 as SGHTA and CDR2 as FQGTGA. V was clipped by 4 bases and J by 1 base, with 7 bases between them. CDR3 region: CASSSGGNYGYTF. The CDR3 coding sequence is TGTGCCAGCAGCTCGGGCGGTAACTATGGCTACACCTTC.

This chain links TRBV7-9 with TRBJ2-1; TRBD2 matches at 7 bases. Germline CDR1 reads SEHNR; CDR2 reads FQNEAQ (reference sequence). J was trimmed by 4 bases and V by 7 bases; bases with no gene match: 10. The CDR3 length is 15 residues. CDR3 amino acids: CASTGGAGSYNEQFF. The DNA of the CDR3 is TGTGCCAGCACTGGAGGAGCGGGGTCGTACAATGAGCAGTTCTTC.

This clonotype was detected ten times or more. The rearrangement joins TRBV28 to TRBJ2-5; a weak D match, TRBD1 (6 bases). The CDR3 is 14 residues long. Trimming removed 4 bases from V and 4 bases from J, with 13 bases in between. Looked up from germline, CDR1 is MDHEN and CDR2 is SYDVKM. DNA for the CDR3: TGTGCCAGCAGTTGGCAGGGGTCCCCAGAGACCCAGTACTTC. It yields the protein CASSWQGSPETQYF.

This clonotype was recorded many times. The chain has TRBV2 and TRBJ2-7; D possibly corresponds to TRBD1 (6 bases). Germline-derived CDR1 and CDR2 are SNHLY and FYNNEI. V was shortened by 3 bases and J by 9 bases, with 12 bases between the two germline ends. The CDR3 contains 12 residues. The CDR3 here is CASSDGGGRQYV. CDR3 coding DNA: TGTGCCAGCAGTGATGGGGGCGGTAGGCAGTACGTC.

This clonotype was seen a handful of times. The CDR3 DNA is TGTGCCAGCAGCTTAGTCAGGGACGGCGGCTACACCTTC. This gives the protein CASSLVRDGGYTF. The chain couples TRBV7-2 to TRBJ1-2, with D maybe TRBD1 (5 bases). Germline V lookup: CDR1 SGHTA, CDR2 FQGNSA. This CDR3 has 13 residues. V lost 1 base and J lost 8, with 11 bases in between.

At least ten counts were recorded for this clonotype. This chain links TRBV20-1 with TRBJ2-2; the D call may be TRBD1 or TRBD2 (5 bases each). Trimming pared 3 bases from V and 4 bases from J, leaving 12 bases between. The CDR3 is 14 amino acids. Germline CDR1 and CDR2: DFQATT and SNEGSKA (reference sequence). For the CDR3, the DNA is TGCAGTGCTAGGGACCTTGGGGGCACCGGGGAGCTGTTTTTT. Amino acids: CSARDLGGTGELFF.

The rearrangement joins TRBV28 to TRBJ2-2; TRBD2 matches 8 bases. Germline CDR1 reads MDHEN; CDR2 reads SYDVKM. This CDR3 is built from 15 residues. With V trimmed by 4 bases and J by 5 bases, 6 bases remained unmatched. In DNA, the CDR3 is TGTGCCAGCAGTTCCGGGACTAGTTGGACCGGGGAGCTGTTTTTT. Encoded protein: CASSSGTSWTGELFF.

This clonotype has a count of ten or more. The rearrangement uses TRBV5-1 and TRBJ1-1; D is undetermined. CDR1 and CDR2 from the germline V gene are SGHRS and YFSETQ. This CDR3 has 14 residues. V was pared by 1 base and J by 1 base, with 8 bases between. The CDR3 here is CASSLSAENTEAFF. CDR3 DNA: TGCGCCAGCAGCTTGTCGGCGGAGAACACTGAAGCTTTCTTT.

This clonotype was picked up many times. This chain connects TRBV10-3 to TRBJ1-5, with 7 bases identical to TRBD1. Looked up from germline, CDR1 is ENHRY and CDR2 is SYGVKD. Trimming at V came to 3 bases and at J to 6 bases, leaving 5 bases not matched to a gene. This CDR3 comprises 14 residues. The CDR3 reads CAISEDRVGQPQHF. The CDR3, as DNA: TGTGCCATCAGTGAAGACAGGGTGGGTCAGCCCCAGCATTTT.

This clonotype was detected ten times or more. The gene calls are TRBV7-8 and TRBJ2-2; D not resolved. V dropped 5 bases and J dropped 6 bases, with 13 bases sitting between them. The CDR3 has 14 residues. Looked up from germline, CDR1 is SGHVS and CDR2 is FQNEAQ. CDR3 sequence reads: CASSEAIRSGELFF. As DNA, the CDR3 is TGTGCCAGCAGCGAGGCCATAAGGTCCGGGGAGCTGTTTTTT.

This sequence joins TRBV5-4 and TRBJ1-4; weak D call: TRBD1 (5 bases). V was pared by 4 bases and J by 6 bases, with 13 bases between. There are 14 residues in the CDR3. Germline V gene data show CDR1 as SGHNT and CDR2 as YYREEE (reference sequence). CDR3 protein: CASSLDSNDEKLFF. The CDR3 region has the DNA TGTGCCAGCAGCCTCGACAGCAACGATGAAAAACTGTTTTTT. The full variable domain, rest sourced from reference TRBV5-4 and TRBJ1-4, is ETGVTQSPTHLIKTRGQQVTLRCSSQSGHNTVSWYQQALGQGPQFIFQYYREEENGRGNFPPRFSGLQFPNYSSELNVNALELDDSALYLCASSLDSNDEKLFFGSGTQLSVL.

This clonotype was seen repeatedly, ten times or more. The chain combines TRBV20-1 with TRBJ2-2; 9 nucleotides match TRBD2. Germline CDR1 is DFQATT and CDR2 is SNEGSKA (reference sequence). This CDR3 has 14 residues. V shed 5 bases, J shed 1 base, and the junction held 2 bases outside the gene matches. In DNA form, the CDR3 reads TGCAGTGCTGTTAGCGGGGGGAACACCGGGGAGCTGTTTTTT. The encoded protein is CSAVSGGNTGELFF.

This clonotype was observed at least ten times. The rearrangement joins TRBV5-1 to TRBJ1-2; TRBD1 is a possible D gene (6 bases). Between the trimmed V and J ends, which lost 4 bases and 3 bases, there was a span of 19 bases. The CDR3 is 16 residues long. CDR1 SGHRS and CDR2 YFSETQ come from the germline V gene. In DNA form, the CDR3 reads TGCGCCAGCAGCCCATTCGGACAGTCAGTCGACTATGGCTACACCTTC. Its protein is CASSPFGQSVDYGYTF.

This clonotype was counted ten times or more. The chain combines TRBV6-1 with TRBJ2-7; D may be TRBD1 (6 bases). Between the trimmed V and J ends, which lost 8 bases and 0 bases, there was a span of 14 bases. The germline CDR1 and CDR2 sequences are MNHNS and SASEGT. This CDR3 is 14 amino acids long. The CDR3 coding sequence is TGTGCCAGCTCACCCCAGGGGAGCTCCTACGAGCAGTACGTC. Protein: CASSPQGSSYEQYV.

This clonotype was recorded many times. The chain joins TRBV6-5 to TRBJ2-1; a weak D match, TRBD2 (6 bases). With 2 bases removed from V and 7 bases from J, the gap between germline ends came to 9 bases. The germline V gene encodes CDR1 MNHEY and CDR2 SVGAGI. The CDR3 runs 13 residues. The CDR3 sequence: CASSYTLANEQFF. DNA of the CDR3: TGTGCCAGCAGTTACACTCTAGCGAATGAGCAGTTCTTC.

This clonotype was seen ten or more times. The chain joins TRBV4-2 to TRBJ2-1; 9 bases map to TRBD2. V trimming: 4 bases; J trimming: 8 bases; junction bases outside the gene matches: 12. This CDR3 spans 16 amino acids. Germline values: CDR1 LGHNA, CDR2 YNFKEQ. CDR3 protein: CASSPNGAGGPDEQFF. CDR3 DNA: TGTGCCAGCAGCCCCAACGGGGCGGGGGGGCCGGATGAGCAGTTCTTC.

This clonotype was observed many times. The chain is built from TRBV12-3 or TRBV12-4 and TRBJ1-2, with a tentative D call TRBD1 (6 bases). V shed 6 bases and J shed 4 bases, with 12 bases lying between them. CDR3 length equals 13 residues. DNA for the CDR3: TGTGCCAGCAGAACAGGGCCGGGCTATGGCTACACCTTC. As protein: CASRTGPGYGYTF.